Below are 10 T cell receptor beta chains sequenced from a single sample in a study of beta chain features in type 1 diabetes. All of the isolated RNA was reverse transcribed, so expressed TCRB transcripts were sequenced. Assay used: immunoSEQ multiplex PCR; TCRdb lists only in-frame clones, some missing. The data contain under 450,000 clones, more than 11% of them singletons. Material: naive CD4+ T cells from blood. These receptors originate from a man aged 25-45 years in good health.

The chain uses TRBV5-4 and TRBJ1-2; a possible D gene is TRBD1 (5 bases). The germline gives CDR1 SGHNT, CDR2 YYREEE (reference sequence). There are 13 residues in the CDR3. The V end was cut by 4 bases, the J end by 2 bases, with 9 bases between. The CDR3 region is CASSQTANYGYTF. In nucleotides, the CDR3 is TGTGCCAGCAGCCAGACAGCGAACTATGGCTACACCTTC.

In this sample, this clone turned up a few times. This chain joins TRBV21-1 and TRBJ2-7; the table's D call TRBD1 went unverified against the DNA. TRBV21-1 is tagged as a pseudogene. CDR3 length equals 14 residues. The CDR3 here is CARDRDLHGYEQYV. The CDR3 DNA reads as TGTGCCAGGGACAGGGATCTTCACGGGTACGAGCAGTACGTC.

This clone was recorded a few times. This sequence joins TRBV14 and TRBJ2-3; unclear D gene. CDR1 SGHDN and CDR2 FVKESK come from the germline V gene. V lost 3 bases, J lost 4 bases, and 2 bases lay in between. This CDR3 comprises 11 residues. The CDR3 is CASSQSDTQYF. The CDR3 DNA reads TGTGCCAGCAGCCAGTCAGATACGCAGTATTTT.

This clone was counted only a few times. The rearrangement joins TRBV4-1 to TRBJ2-7; D remains ambiguous. This CDR3 is 15 amino acids long. CDR1 and CDR2 (germline): MGHRA, YSYEKL. Trimming stripped 3 bases from V and 0 bases from J, with 12 bases between. The CDR3 region is CASSHDTEVSYEQYF. The CDR3 DNA follows: TGCGCCAGCAGCCACGACACCGAAGTCTCCTACGAGCAGTACTTC.

This clone was observed a few times. The chain recombines TRBV5-1 with TRBJ2-1; D is perhaps TRBD2 (6 bases). The CDR3 totals 13 residues. The germline V gene has CDR1 SGHRS and CDR2 YFSETQ. The ends were cut back, 4 bases at V and 9 bases at J, with 14 bases in the middle. The CDR3 DNA is TGCGCCAGCAGCCTGACTCCCGGGGGTGAGCAGTTCTTC. Amino acid sequence: CASSLTPGGEQFF.

The V call is TRBV4-1, the J call TRBJ1-1, with a tentative D call TRBD1 (5 bases). This CDR3 comprises 15 residues. Germline lookup yields CDR1 MGHRA and CDR2 YSYEKL. V was clipped by 3 bases and J by 1 base, with 12 bases between them. CDR3 in DNA: TGCGCCAGCAGCCAGAATTACGGGACGAACACTGAAGCTTTCTTT. Its protein product is CASSQNYGTNTEAFF.

V is TRBV7-9 and J is TRBJ2-1; 7 nucleotides align to TRBD2. This CDR3 is built from 15 residues. From germline, CDR1 is SEHNR and CDR2 FQNEAQ (reference sequence). J gave up 6 bases and V 5 bases, and 10 bases lay outside the gene matches. Here the CDR3 reads CASSLLAVGTNEQFF. CDR3 sequence (DNA): TGTGCCAGCAGCCTCCTAGCGGTCGGTACCAATGAGCAGTTCTTC.

This clone was seen a few times. This rearrangement joins TRBV30 to TRBJ1-1; perhaps TRBD1 as D (6 bases). Germline assignment: CDR1 GTSNPN and CDR2 SVGIG (reference sequence). V lost 5 bases and J lost 2, with 12 bases in between. The CDR3 extends over 13 amino acids. The CDR3 sequence is CAWRNRANTEAFF. As DNA, the CDR3 is TGTGCCTGGCGGAACAGGGCAAACACTGAAGCTTTCTTT.

The table lists this clone with a few counts. The rearrangement uses TRBV4-3 and TRBJ1-2; D perhaps matches TRBD1 (6 bases). CDR1 LGHNA and CDR2 YSLEER come from the germline V gene. Trimming stripped 0 bases from V and 6 bases from J, with 17 bases between. The CDR3 consists of 16 residues. CDR3 DNA: TGCGCCAGCAGCCAAGATCGATTTAACAGGGTTGATGGCTACACCTTC. This translates into CASSQDRFNRVDGYTF.

The sample holds a few counts of this clone. Germline and junction disagree at one end, which may indicate a read error. The V call is TRBV7-9, the J call TRBJ1-2; D remains ambiguous. CDR3 length: 13 residues. From germline, CDR1 is SEHNR and CDR2 FQNEAQ (reference sequence). The CDR3 region has the DNA TGTGCCAGCAGCTTAGGCACGTACTACGGCTACACCTTC. It specifies CASSLGTYYGYTF.